Shown below are 26 T cell receptor beta chains from a single sample sequenced in a study of blood T cells in healthy people across ages. Next came a second PCR, run for about 6 to 11 cycles, which used a sample-barcoded 5' primer along with a J-beta primer mix. In TCRdb, the 5' RACE reads were re-called with MiXCR into one record per CDR3 protein. This table holds about 670,000 distinct CDR3 sequences, roughly 43% found once. What was sequenced was blood. Source of these receptors: a man older than 75 in good health.

Ten or more counts support this clonotype. The chain carries TRBV6-5 and TRBJ1-2, with D unresolved. In germline, CDR1 is MNHEY, CDR2 SVGAGI. The CDR3 contains 15 residues. Between the trimmed V and J ends, which lost 2 bases and 3 bases, there was a span of 13 bases. The CDR3 DNA sequence: TGTGCCAGCAGTTACACCAACTCTGCCCACTATGGCTACACCTTC. Translation gives CASSYTNSAHYGYTF.

The chain recombines TRBV30 with TRBJ1-6; 9 bases are a match to TRBD1. The CDR3 has 18 amino acids. Looked up from germline, CDR1 is GTSNPN and CDR2 is SVGIG (reference sequence). The ends lost 0 bases at V and 6 bases at J; junction bases unmatched: 12. The CDR3 nucleotides read TGTGCCTGGAGTGTACCGGGGACAGGGATTAGGAGTAATTCACCCCTCCACTTT. Translation gives CAWSVPGTGIRSNSPLHF.

This sequence joins TRBV11-2 and TRBJ2-2; no definite D call. CDR3 length: 15 residues. The V gene's germline CDR1 is SGHAT and CDR2 FQNNGV. V was trimmed by 3 bases and J by 4 bases, leaving 12 bases between them. CDR3 nucleotides: TGTGCCAGCAGCTTTGTGCAATCTCGCACCGGGGAGCTGTTTTTT. The encoded protein is CASSFVQSRTGELFF.

A word on this clonotype: One end of the junction does not line up with germline, which may come from a read error. V usage is TRBV3-1 and J usage is TRBJ2-1; D could derive from TRBD1 or TRBD2 (5 bases each). From germline, CDR1 is LGHDT and CDR2 YNNKEL (reference sequence). The CDR3 loop spans 15 amino acids. CDR3 loop: CVSSQDLGPANEQFF. CDR3 nucleotide sequence: TGTGTCAGCAGCCAAGATTTGGGACCAGCCAATGAGCAGTTCTTC.

This clonotype was recorded many times. J is TRBJ2-3 and V is TRBV4-3; 11 positions match TRBD2. The V gene end was trimmed by 1 base and the J gene end by 2 bases; junction bases not matched to a gene: 11. CDR3 length: 19 residues. The germline CDR1 and CDR2 sequences are LGHNA and YSLEER. Here the CDR3 reads CASSQATPGLAASTDTQYF. CDR3 DNA sequence: TGCGCCAGCAGCCAAGCTACACCGGGACTAGCGGCTTCCACAGATACGCAGTATTTT.

The chain recombines TRBV7-2 with TRBJ2-5; 9 bases agree with TRBD2. This CDR3 contains 14 residues. Trimming cost V 4 bases and J 5 bases; bases outside gene matches: 5. In germline, CDR1 is SGHTA, CDR2 FQGNSA. The CDR3 protein is CASSYQRGAETQYF. The CDR3 DNA is TGTGCCAGCAGCTACCAGCGGGGGGCGGAGACCCAGTACTTC.

The rearrangement uses TRBV7-2 and TRBJ2-3; D may correspond to TRBD1 or TRBD2 (5 bases each). This CDR3 comprises 15 residues. Germline V lookup: CDR1 SGHTA, CDR2 FQGNSA. V was pared by 5 bases and J by 4 bases, with 16 bases between. The CDR3 bases are TGTGCCAGCAGCCTCATGGCCCTGGGGGCAGATACGCAGTATTTT. Translated, it gives CASSLMALGADTQYF.

The V call is TRBV4-1, the J call TRBJ2-1, with 7 positions matching TRBD1. Unmatched junction bases numbered 9, after V lost 0 bases and J lost 10 bases. The CDR3 has 15 residues. Germline lookup yields CDR1 MGHRA and CDR2 YSYEKL. The CDR3 reads CASSQDERGLYEQFF. The CDR3 nucleotides read TGCGCCAGCAGCCAAGATGAGAGGGGGCTCTACGAGCAGTTCTTC.

This clonotype was detected many times. This CDR3 is CSVADGPYEQYF. The CDR3 DNA reads as TGCAGCGTTGCGGACGGACCCTACGAGCAGTACTTC. The gene calls are TRBV29-1 and TRBJ2-7; D is ambiguous. The germline V gene encodes CDR1 SQVTM and CDR2 ANQGSEA. V lost 4 bases and J lost 2, with 9 bases in between. The CDR3 runs 12 residues.

This clonotype was counted ten times or more. CDR3 nucleotides: TGCGCCAGCAGTGGGACTAACTACGAGCAGTACTTC. Residues: CASSGTNYEQYF. The chain carries TRBV10-2 and TRBJ2-7; D perhaps matches TRBD2 (6 bases). The CDR3 spans 12 residues. Germline V gene data show CDR1 as WSHSY and CDR2 as SAAADI. The germline V and J ends were trimmed by 4 bases and 3 bases, with 7 bases remaining between them.

The chain uses TRBV6-2 or TRBV6-3 and TRBJ2-5, with D possibly being TRBD1 (6 bases). In germline, CDR1 is MNHEY, CDR2 SVGEGT. Deletions cut 7 bases from V and 2 bases from J, with 20 bases between. CDR3 length: 16 residues. The CDR3 sequence is CASTSQHLRGQETQYF. CDR3 sequence (DNA): TGTGCCAGCACCAGCCAGCACCTCAGGGGACAAGAGACCCAGTACTTC.

Only a few counts were recorded for this clonotype. The chain carries TRBV5-1 and TRBJ2-4, with 9 bases matching TRBD1. The trim removed 4 bases at V and 6 bases at J, leaving 2 bases unmatched. Germline loops: CDR1 SGHRS, CDR2 YFSETQ. This CDR3 has 13 amino acids. The CDR3 bases are TGCGCCAGCAGCGTGGGACAGGGAAACATTCAGTACTTC. Amino acids: CASSVGQGNIQYF.

The chain employs TRBV20-1 and TRBJ2-3; no firm D call. V was shortened by 0 bases and J by 1 base, with 5 bases between the two germline ends. Germline V gene lookup returns CDR1 DFQATT and CDR2 SNEGSKA (reference sequence). This CDR3 has 13 residues. The CDR3 DNA reads as TGCAGTGCTAGAGATCTGGGCACAGATACGCAGTATTTT. This sequence encodes CSARDLGTDTQYF.

The genes are TRBV24-1 and TRBJ2-7; 8 bases are a match to TRBD2. Germline-derived CDR1 and CDR2 are KGHDR and SFDVKD. After removal of 3 bases from V and 4 bases from J, the junction contained 1 base not matched to a gene. The CDR3 extends over 13 amino acids. For the CDR3, the DNA is TGTGCCACCAGTGATCCGGGGGGGTACGAGCAGTACTTC. It codes for CATSDPGGYEQYF.

The chain is built from TRBV29-1 and TRBJ2-7; TRBD1 agrees at 7 bases. This CDR3 has 14 amino acids. Germline CDR1 SQVTM, CDR2 ANQGSEA. The junction had 4 bases not matched to a gene; V was cut back by 2 bases and J by 0 bases. CDR3 nucleotide sequence: TGCAGCGTTGAAATACAGGGGAGCTCCTACGAGCAGTACTTC. It yields the protein CSVEIQGSSYEQYF.

V and J are TRBV5-4 and TRBJ2-4; tentative D call: TRBD2 (7 bases). The end of the DNA aligns better with TRBJ2-7, so the J call may be wrong. This CDR3 is 14 amino acids long. CDR1 is SGHNT and CDR2 is YYREEE in the germline V gene (reference sequence). CDR3 protein: CASSVGGANYEQYF. For the CDR3, the DNA is TGTGCCAGCAGCGTGGGGGGGGCTAACTACGAGCAGTACTTC.

This chain connects TRBV12-3 or TRBV12-4 to TRBJ1-5; unclear D gene. The V end lost 6 bases, the J end lost 9 bases, and 9 bases lay between the germline ends. The CDR3 has 11 amino acids. CDR3 protein: CASRSSGPQHF. The CDR3 DNA reads as TGTGCCAGCAGATCCTCAGGGCCCCAGCATTTT.

This clonotype was picked up many times. CDR3 nucleotide sequence: TGTGCCAGCGGATCCGGGGCCTATAGCAATCAGCCCCAGCATTTT. Translating gives CASGSGAYSNQPQHF. The V gene is TRBV9, the J gene TRBJ1-5, with TRBD1 as a possible D gene (5 bases). The CDR3 extends over 15 amino acids. Trimming took 7 bases from V and 0 from J, leaving 14 bases between them. Germline CDR1 and CDR2: SGDLS and YYNGEE.

This clonotype was picked up a small number of times. The gene calls are TRBV6-1 and TRBJ1-2, with a possible D match to TRBD1 (5 bases). Germline V gene lookup returns CDR1 MNHNS and CDR2 SASEGT. Trimming left V 5 bases short and J 6 bases short, with 34 bases between. CDR3 length equals 20 residues. CDR3 DNA sequence: TGTGCCAGCAGTCAGAGCCTGGGACGACAACTGCTAGGGGATAGAGATGGCTACACCTTC. It translates to CASSQSLGRQLLGDRDGYTF.

The chain couples TRBV5-1 to TRBJ2-3; D perhaps matches TRBD2 (5 bases). The CDR3 totals 15 residues. Germline V gene lookup returns CDR1 SGHRS and CDR2 YFSETQ. V gave up 2 bases and J gave up 2 bases, with 12 bases separating them. The CDR3 coding sequence is TGCGCCAGCAGCTTTGCGGGCCGTTACACAGATACGCAGTATTTT. It yields the protein CASSFAGRYTDTQYF.

The CDR3 loop reads CSVEVRRGGELFF. Written as DNA, the CDR3 is TGCAGCGTTGAGGTCAGGCGCGGCGGGGAGCTGTTTTTT. The chain combines TRBV29-1 with TRBJ2-2, with unresolved D. This CDR3 has 13 residues. Germline values: CDR1 SQVTM, CDR2 ANQGSEA. V was trimmed by 3 bases and J by 7 bases, leaving 12 bases between them.

The V and J genes are TRBV20-1 and TRBJ2-1, with 10 bases identical to TRBD1. Germline CDR1 is DFQATT and CDR2 is SNEGSKA (reference sequence). V trimming: 4 bases; J trimming: 8 bases; junction bases outside the gene matches: 14. This CDR3 has 16 residues. The CDR3: CSATSAGTGVQDEQFF. The CDR3 coding sequence is TGCAGTGCTACTTCCGCAGGGACAGGGGTTCAGGATGAGCAGTTCTTC.

This clonotype was found a few times. The chain recombines TRBV9 with TRBJ2-1; TRBD2 agrees at 8 bases. The CDR3 runs 13 residues. Germline-derived CDR1 and CDR2 are SGDLS and YYNGEE. V lost 8 bases to trimming and J lost 5 bases; unmatched junction nucleotides: 6. The chain's CDR3 is CASGSGANNEQFF. The CDR3 region has the DNA TGTGCCAGTGGTAGCGGGGCCAACAATGAGCAGTTCTTC. Based on the CDR3 plus reference TRBV9 and TRBJ2-1, the full variable domain is DSGVTQTPKHLITATGQRVTLRCSPRSGDLSVYWYQQSLDQGLQFLIQYYNGEERAKGNILERFSAQQFPDLHSELNLSSLELGDSALYFCASGSGANNEQFFGPGTRLTVL.

V and J are TRBV20-1 and TRBJ2-1, with D maybe TRBD2 (6 bases). This CDR3 comprises 12 residues. CDR1 and CDR2 from the germline V gene are DFQATT and SNEGSKA (reference sequence). Trimming took off 6 bases at V and 12 bases at J, with 18 bases between the two ends. The CDR3: CSAIHPTSLQFF. The CDR3 DNA reads as TGCAGTGCCATACACCCGACTAGTTTGCAGTTCTTC.

The rearrangement uses TRBV6-6 and TRBJ2-1; perhaps TRBD1 as D (6 bases). V gave up 7 bases and J gave up 10 bases, with 14 bases separating them. CDR3 length equals 12 residues. Germline V gene data show CDR1 as MNHNY and CDR2 as SVGAGI (reference sequence). The CDR3, as DNA: TGTGCCAGCAATCCATTGGGGGCGGAGCAGTTCTTC. It yields the protein CASNPLGAEQFF.

The J gene is TRBJ2-2, the V gene TRBV12-5; 8 nucleotides line up with TRBD1. The CDR3 is 17 amino acids. Germline V gives CDR1 LGHNT, CDR2 FRNRAP. Trimming cost V 3 bases and J 0 bases; bases outside gene matches: 6. The CDR3 DNA follows: TGTGCTAGTGGTTTCACCGGACAGGGATCGAACACCGGGGAGCTGTTTTTT. This encodes CASGFTGQGSNTGELFF. Looking up the rest from reference TRBV12-5 and TRBJ2-2 gives the full variable domain: DARVTQTPRHKVTEMGQEVTMRCQPILGHNTVFWYRQTMMQGLELLAYFRNRAPLDDSGMPKDRFSAEMPDATLATLKIQPSEPRDSAVYFCASGFTGQGSNTGELFFGEGSRLTVL.